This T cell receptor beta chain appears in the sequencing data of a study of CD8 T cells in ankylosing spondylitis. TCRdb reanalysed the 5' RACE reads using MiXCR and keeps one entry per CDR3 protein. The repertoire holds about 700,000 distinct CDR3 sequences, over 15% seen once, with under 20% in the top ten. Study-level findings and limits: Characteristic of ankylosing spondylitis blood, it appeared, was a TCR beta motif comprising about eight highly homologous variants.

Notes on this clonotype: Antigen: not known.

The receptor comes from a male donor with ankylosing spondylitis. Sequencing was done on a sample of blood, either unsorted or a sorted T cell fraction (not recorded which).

The CDR3 nucleotides read TGCGCCAGCAGCTTGGCCCTCAGTGATCCCATGAACACTGAAGCTTTCTTT. Translation gives CASSLALSDPMNTEAFF. This sequence joins TRBV5-1 and TRBJ1-1; D is uncertain. V gave up 0 bases and J gave up 0 bases, with 15 bases separating them. The CDR3 extends over 17 amino acids. CDR1 is SGHRS, CDR2 YFSETQ, per germline. The full variable domain, in which reference TRBV5-1 and TRBJ1-1 provide the parts outside the CDR3, is KAGVTQTPRYLIKTRGQQVTLSCSPISGHRSVSWYQQTPGQGLQFLFEYFSETQRNKGNFPGRFSGRQFSNSRSEMNVSTLELGDSALYLCASSLALSDPMNTEAFFGQGTRLTVV.